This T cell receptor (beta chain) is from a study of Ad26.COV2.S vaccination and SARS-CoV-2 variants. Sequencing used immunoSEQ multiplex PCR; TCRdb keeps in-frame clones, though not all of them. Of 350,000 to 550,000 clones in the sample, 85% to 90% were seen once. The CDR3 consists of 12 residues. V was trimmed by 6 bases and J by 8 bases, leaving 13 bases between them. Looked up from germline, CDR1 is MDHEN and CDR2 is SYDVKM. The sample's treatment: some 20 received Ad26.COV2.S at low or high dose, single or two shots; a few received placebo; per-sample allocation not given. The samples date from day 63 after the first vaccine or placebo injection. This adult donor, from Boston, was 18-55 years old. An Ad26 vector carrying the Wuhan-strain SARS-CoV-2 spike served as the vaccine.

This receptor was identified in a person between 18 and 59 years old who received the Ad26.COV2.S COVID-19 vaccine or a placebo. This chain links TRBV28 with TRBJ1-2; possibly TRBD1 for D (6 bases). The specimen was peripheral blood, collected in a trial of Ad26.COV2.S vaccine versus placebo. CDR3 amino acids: CASSSGVGGYTF. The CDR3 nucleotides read TGTGCCAGCAGCTCAGGGGTAGGCGGCTACACCTTC.